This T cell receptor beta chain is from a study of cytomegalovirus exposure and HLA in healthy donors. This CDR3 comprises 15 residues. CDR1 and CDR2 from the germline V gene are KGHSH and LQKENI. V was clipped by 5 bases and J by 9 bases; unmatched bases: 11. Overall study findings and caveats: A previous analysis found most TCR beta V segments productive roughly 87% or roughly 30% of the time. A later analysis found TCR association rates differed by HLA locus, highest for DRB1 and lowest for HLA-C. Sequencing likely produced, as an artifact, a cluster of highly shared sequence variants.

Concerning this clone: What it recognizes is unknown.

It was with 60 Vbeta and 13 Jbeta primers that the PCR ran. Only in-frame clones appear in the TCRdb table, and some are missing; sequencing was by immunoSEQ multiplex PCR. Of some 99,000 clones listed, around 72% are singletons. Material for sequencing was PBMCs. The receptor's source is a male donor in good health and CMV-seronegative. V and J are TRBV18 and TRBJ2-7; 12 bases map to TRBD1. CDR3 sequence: CASSDGTGGRTRQYF. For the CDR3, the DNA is TGTGCCAGCTCAGACGGGACAGGGGGCCGAACCAGGCAGTACTTC.